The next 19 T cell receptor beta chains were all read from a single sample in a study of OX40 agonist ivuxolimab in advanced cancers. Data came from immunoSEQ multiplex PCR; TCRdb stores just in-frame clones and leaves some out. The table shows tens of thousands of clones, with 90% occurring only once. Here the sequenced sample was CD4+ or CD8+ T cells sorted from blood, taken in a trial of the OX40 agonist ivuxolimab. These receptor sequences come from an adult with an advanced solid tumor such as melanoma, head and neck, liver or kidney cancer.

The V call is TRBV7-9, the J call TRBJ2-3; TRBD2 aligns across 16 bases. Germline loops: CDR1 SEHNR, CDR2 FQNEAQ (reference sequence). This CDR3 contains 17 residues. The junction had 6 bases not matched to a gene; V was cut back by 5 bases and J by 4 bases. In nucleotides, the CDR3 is TGTGCCAGCAGCCCCGGGACTAGCGGGGGGGCCGCAGATACGCAGTATTTT. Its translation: CASSPGTSGGAADTQYF.

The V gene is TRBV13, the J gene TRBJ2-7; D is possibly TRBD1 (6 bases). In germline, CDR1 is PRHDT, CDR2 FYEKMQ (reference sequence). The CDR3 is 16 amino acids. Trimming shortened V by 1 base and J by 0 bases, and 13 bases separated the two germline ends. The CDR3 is CASSLDRDTNSYEQYF. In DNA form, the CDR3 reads TGTGCCAGCAGCTTAGACCGGGACACAAACTCCTACGAGCAGTACTTC. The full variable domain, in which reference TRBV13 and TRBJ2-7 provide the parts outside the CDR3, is AAGVIQSPRHLIKEKRETATLKCYPIPRHDTVYWYQQGPGQDPQFLISFYEKMQSDKGSIPDRFSAQQFSDYHSELNMSSLELGDSALYFCASSLDRDTNSYEQYFGPGTRLTVT.

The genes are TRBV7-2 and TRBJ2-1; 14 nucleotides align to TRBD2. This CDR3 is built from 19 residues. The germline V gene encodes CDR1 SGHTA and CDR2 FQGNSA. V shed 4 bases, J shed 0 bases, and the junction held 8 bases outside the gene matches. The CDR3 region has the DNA TGTGCCAGCAGCTCCCCGGGACTAGCGGGGGTTAGCTCCTACAATGAGCAGTTCTTC. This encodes CASSSPGLAGVSSYNEQFF.

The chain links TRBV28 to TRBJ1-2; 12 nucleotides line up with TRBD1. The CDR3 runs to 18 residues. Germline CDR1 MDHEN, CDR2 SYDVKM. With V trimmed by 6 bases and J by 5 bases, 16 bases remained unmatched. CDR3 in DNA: TGTGCCAGCAGGATCTCCGGGACAGGGGGCACTAACCCGTATGGCTACACCTTC. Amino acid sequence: CASRISGTGGTNPYGYTF.

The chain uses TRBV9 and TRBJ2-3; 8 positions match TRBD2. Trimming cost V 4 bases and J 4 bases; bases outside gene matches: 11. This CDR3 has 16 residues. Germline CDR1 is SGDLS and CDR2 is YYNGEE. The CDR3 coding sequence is TGTGCCAGCAGCAAGGATCCCGGGAGGGCGGCAGATACGCAGTATTTT. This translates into CASSKDPGRAADTQYF.

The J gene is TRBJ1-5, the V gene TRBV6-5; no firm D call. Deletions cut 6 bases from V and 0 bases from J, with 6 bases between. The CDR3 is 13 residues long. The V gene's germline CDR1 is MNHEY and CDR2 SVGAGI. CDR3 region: CASRSYSNQPQHF. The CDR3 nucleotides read TGTGCCAGCAGGTCCTATAGCAATCAGCCCCAGCATTTT.

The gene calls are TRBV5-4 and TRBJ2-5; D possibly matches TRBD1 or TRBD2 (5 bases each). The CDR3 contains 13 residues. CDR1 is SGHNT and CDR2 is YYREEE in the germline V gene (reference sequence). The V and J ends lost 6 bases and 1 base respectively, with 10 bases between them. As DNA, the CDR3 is TGTGCCAGCACCCCAGGGACCCAAGAGACCCAGTACTTC. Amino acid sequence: CASTPGTQETQYF.

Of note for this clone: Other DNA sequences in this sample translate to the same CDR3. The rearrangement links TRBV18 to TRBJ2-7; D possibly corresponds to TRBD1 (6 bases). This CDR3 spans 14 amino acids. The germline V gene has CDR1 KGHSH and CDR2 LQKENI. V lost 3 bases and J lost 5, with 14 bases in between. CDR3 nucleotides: TGTGCCAGCTCACCTCCTAACAGGGTACACGAGCAGTACTTC. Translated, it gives CASSPPNRVHEQYF.

CDR3 protein: CASRTSGLEKLFF. As DNA, the CDR3 is TGTGCCAGCAGAACTTCGGGCCTTGAAAAACTGTTTTTT. The V and J genes are TRBV5-5 and TRBJ1-4; D is unclear. This CDR3 contains 13 residues. Germline lookup yields CDR1 SGHKS and CDR2 YYEKEE (reference sequence). V lost 5 bases and J 7 bases, leaving 12 bases between the germline ends.

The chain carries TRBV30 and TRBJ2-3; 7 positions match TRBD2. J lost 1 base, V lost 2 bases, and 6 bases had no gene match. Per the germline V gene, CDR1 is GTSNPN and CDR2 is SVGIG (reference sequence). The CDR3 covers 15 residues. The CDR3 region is CAWSQAGLGTDTQYF. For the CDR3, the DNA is TGTGCCTGGAGTCAAGCGGGGTTGGGCACAGATACGCAGTATTTT.

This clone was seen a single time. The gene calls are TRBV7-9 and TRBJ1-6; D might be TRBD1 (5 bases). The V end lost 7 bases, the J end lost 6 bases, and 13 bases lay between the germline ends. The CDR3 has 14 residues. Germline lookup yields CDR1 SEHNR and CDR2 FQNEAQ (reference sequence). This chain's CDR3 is CASTKTEPNSPLHF. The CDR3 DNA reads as TGTGCCAGCACCAAGACAGAGCCTAATTCACCCCTCCACTTT.

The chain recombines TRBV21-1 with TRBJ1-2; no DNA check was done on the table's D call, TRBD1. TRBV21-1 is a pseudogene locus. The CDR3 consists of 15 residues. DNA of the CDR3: TGTGCCAGCAGCACACAAAAGGGGTCCCAGGAGGGCTACACCTTC. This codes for CASSTQKGSQEGYTF.

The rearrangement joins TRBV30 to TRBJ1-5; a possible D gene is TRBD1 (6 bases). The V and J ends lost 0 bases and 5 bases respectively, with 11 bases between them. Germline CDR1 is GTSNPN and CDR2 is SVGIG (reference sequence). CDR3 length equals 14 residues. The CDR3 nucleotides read TGTGCCTGGAGTGTAACGGGGGGCCATCAGCCCCAGCATTTT. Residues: CAWSVTGGHQPQHF.

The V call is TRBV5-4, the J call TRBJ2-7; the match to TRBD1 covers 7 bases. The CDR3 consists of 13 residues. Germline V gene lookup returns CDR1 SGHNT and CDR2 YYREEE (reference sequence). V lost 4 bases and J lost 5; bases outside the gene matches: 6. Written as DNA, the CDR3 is TGTGCCAGCAGCCGACGAGGGGGCAACGAGCAGTACTTC. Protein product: CASSRRGGNEQYF.

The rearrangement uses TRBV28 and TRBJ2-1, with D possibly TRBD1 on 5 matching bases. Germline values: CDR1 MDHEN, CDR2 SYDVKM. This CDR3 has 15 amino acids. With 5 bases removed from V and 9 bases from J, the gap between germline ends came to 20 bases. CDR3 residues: CASSDRQKRTFEQFF. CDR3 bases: TGTGCCAGCAGTGATCGACAGAAACGGACCTTTGAGCAGTTCTTC.

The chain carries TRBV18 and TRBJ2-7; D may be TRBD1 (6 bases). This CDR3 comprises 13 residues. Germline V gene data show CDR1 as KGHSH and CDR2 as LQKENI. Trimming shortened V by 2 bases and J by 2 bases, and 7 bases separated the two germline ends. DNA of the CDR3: TGTGCCAGCTCACCAAGGGGGACCTACGAGCAGTACGTC. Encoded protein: CASSPRGTYEQYV.

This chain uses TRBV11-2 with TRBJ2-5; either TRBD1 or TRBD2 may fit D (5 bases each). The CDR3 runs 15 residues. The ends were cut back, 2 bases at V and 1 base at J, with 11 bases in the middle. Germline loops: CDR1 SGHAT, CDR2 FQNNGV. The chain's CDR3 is CASSLTTGTQETQYF. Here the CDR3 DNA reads TGTGCCAGCAGCTTAACGACCGGGACCCAAGAGACCCAGTACTTC.

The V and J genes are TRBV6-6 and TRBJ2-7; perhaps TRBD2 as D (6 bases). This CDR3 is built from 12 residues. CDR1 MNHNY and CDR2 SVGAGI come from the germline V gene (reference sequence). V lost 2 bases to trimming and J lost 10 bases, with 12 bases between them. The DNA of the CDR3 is TGTGCCAGCAGTTACAGGGACTCCCGCCAGTACTTC. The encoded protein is CASSYRDSRQYF.

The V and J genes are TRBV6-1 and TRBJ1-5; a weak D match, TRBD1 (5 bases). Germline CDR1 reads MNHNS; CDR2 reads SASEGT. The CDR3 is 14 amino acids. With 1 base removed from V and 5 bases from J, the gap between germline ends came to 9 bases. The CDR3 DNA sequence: TGTGCCAGCAGTGAAGACCCGGGGGATCAGCCCCAGCATTTT. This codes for CASSEDPGDQPQHF.